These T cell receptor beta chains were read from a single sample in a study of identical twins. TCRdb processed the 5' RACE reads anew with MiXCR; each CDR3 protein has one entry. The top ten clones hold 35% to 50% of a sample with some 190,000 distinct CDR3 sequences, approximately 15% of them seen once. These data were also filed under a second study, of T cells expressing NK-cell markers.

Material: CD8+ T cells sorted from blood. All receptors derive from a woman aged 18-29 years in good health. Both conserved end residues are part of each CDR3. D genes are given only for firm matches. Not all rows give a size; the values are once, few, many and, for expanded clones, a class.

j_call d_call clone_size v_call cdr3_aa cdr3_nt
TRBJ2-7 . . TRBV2 CASRDWGKDEQYF TGTGCCAGCAGGGATTGGGGTAAGGACGAGCAGTACTTC
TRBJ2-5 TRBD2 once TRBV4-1 CASSQVGRGEGAQYF TGCGCCAGCAGCCAAGTCGGGAGGGGGGAAGGGGCCCAGTACTTC
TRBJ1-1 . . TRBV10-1 CASIRLNTEAFF TGCGCCAGCATACGACTGAACACTGAAGCTTTCTTT
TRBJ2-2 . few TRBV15 CATSRIQNFITGELFF TGTGCCACCAGCAGAATACAGAATTTCATAACCGGGGAGCTGTTTTTT
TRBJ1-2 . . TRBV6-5 CASSYSFAGVPGYTF TGTGCCAGCAGTTACTCGTTCGCGGGGGTTCCTGGCTACACCTTC
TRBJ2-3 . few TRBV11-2 CASTLGWGGTDTQYF TGTGCCAGCACCCTAGGGTGGGGTGGCACAGATACGCAGTATTTT
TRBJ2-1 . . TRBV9 CASSVAPRYNEQFF TGTGCCAGCAGCGTAGCTCCCCGGTACAATGAGCAGTTCTTC
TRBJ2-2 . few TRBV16 CASSQFGSGELFF TGTGCCAGCAGCCAGTTCGGAAGCGGGGAGCTGTTTTTT
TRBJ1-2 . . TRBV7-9 CASSPALGGTYGYTF TGTGCCAGCAGCCCGGCTTTAGGGGGGACCTATGGCTACACCTTC
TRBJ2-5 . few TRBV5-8 CASSFSGTQYF TGTGCCAGCAGCTTTAGCGGAACCCAGTACTTC
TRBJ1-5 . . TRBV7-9 CASSIEGDQPQHF TGTGCCAGCAGCATCGAGGGCGATCAGCCCCAGCATTTT
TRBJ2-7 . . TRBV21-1 CASSPRAYGQLLEQYF TGTGCCAGCAGCCCCCGGGCGTATGGGCAACTATTAGAGCAGTACTTC
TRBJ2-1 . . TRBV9 CASSVGGQQFF TGTGCCAGCAGCGTAGGGGGGCAACAGTTCTTC
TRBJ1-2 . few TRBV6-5 CASSYSSGSLSDGYTF TGTGCCAGCAGTTACTCGTCCGGCAGCCTCTCCGATGGCTACACCTTC
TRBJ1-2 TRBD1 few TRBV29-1 CSVEAQGAGGGYTF TGCAGCGTTGAAGCTCAGGGGGCAGGGGGAGGCTACACCTTC
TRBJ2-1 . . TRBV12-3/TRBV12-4 CASSWEGGLEQFF TGTGCCAGCAGTTGGGAAGGGGGGCTAGAGCAGTTCTTC
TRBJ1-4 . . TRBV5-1 CASSLGRSTNEKLFF TGCGCCAGCAGCCTAGGGCGGAGCACTAATGAAAAACTGTTTTTT
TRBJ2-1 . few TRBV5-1 CASSFEGSYNEQFF TGCGCCAGCAGCTTTGAGGGTTCCTACAATGAGCAGTTCTTC
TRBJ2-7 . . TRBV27 CASRGPSSYEQYF TGTGCCAGCAGGGGACCTAGCTCCTACGAGCAGTACTTC
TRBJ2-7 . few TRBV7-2 CASSPGGWEVKDEQYF TGTGCCAGCAGCCCCGGGGGTTGGGAGGTTAAGGACGAGCAGTACTTC
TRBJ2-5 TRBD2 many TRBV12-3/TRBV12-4 CASSKSTGLAEVAQYF TGTGCCAGCAGTAAATCAACGGGACTAGCGGAAGTGGCCCAGTACTTC
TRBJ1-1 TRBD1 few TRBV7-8 CASSPGDRGLHTEAFF TGTGCCAGCAGCCCAGGGGACAGGGGCCTCCACACTGAAGCTTTCTTT
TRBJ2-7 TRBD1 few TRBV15 CATRGDSYEQYF TGTGCCACCAGGGGGGACAGCTACGAGCAGTACTTC
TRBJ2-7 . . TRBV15 CATSRDLGTGYEQYF TGTGCCACCAGCAGAGATCTGGGGACCGGCTACGAGCAGTACTTC
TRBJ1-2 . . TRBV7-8 CASSPISGYTF TGTGCCAGCAGTCCTATAAGCGGCTACACCTTC
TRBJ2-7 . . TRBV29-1 CSVGPLQGPYEQYF TGCAGCGTTGGTCCCCTTCAAGGGCCCTACGAGCAGTACTTC
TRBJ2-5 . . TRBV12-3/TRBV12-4 CASRDRGGPQETQYF TGTGCCAGCAGGGATCGCGGGGGCCCGCAAGAGACCCAGTACTTC
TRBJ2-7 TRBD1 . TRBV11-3 CASTPGQGFSYEQYF TGTGCCAGCACCCCTGGACAGGGGTTTTCCTACGAGCAGTACTTC
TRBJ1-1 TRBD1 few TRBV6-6 CATPGGWGEAFF TGTGCCACCCCAGGGGGCTGGGGTGAAGCTTTCTTT
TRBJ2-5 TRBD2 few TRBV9 CASSVASGRETQYF TGTGCCAGCAGCGTCGCTAGCGGAAGAGAGACCCAGTACTTC
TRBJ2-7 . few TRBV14 CASSRRSPYEQYF TGTGCCAGCAGCCGAAGGAGTCCGTACGAGCAGTACTTC
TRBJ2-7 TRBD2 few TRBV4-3 CASSQDQKAGGLRQYF TGCGCCAGCAGCCAAGATCAGAAAGCGGGAGGCCTGAGGCAGTACTTC
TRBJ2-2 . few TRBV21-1 CASTGTGVITGELFF TGTGCCAGCACCGGGACAGGGGTTATCACCGGGGAGCTGTTTTTT
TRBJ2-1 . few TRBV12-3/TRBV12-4 CASSFIYEQFF TGTGCCAGCAGTTTTATCTATGAGCAGTTCTTC
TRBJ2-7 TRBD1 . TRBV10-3 CAITGDRGPEQYF TGTGCCATCACCGGCGACAGGGGGCCCGAGCAGTACTTC